This TCR beta chain was obtained from a study of T cells in localized non-small cell lung cancer. Broader study findings: Tumor trailed uninvolved adjacent lung in T cell clonality, which peaked there. Sequencing was limited to one tumor region, leaving the possibility of heterogeneity open. A median of about 58 of the top 100 tumor clones appeared in adjacent lung, which was paired and uninvolved. Among blood samples, higher T cell density accompanied longer overall survival.

CDR1 is KGHSH, CDR2 LQKENI, per germline. This CDR3 comprises 14 residues. Trimming stripped 3 bases from V and 2 bases from J, with 10 bases between. Here immunoSEQ multiplex PCR was the method, and the copy in TCRdb shows in-frame clones only, minus some. The sample has over 9,000 clones, approximately 85% seen once. In the case of this clone: Antigen: not known.

Specimen: peripheral blood, collected before any cancer treatment. The origin of this receptor is a male donor older than 55 with stage III lung adenocarcinoma. The chain links TRBV18 to TRBJ2-5; D may correspond to TRBD1 or TRBD2 (5 bases each). This CDR3 is CASSPGTEQETQYF. The CDR3 DNA reads TGTGCCAGCTCACCCGGGACCGAACAAGAGACCCAGTACTTC.